The 16 T cell receptor beta chains given below trace back to one sample, sequenced in a study of human T cells and chemical hapten exposure. Time point of the sample: pre-sensitization, week 0. Noted treatment: therapeutic diphenylcyclopropenone sensitization with weekly scalp DPC. Using its own MiXCR run on the RACE reads, TCRdb lists one record per CDR3 protein. Among a few hundred thousand distinct CDR3 sequences, approximately 7.5% were seen once, and the ten largest hold around 1.2%. Material: whole blood, obtained in connection with sensitization to the hapten diphenylcyclopropenone (DPC). These receptors all stem from a man aged 18-30 years with alopecia areata. Some clones in this sample may be carry-over from other donors' samples.

This clonotype occurred a few times. The chain links TRBV7-2 to TRBJ1-1; no clear D gene. CDR3 length equals 15 residues. The V and J ends lost 5 bases and 1 base respectively, with 14 bases between them. Germline loops: CDR1 SGHTA, CDR2 FQGNSA. CDR3 loop: CASSRLRTGNTEAFF. For the CDR3, the DNA is TGTGCCAGCAGCCGGCTCCGGACGGGGAACACTGAAGCTTTCTTT.

This clonotype turned up a few times. This sequence joins TRBV6-2 or TRBV6-3 and TRBJ2-7; D gene uncertain. Germline-derived CDR1 and CDR2 are MNHEY and SVGEGT. The germline V and J ends were trimmed by 7 bases and 2 bases, with 12 bases remaining between them. This CDR3 spans 13 amino acids. The CDR3 is CASKGPAAYEQYF. The CDR3 coding sequence is TGTGCCAGCAAGGGTCCTGCGGCCTACGAGCAGTACTTC.

The chain employs TRBV9 and TRBJ1-6; D possibly corresponds to TRBD1 (5 bases). This CDR3 has 15 amino acids. Per germline, CDR1 SGDLS and CDR2 YYNGEE. V was clipped by 2 bases and J by 6 bases, with 12 bases between them. The CDR3 DNA sequence: TGTGCCAGCAGCGTGGGGGACTCGAGTAATTCACCCCTCCACTTT. This translates into CASSVGDSSNSPLHF.

This clonotype was detected only a few times. CDR3 protein: CASKERQPTDTQYF. CDR3 DNA: TGTGCCAGCAAGGAGAGACAGCCCACAGATACGCAGTATTTT. The rearrangement uses TRBV7-9 and TRBJ2-3, with TRBD1 as a possible D gene (5 bases). CDR3 length: 14 residues. V was clipped by 7 bases and J by 2 bases, with 13 bases between them. Germline-derived CDR1 and CDR2 are SEHNR and FQNEAQ (reference sequence). The entire variable domain, with the rest obtained from reference TRBV7-9 and TRBJ2-3, is as follows: DTGVSQNPRHKITKRGQNVTFRCDPISEHNRLYWYRQTLGQGPEFLTYFQNEAQLEKSRLLSDRFSAERPKGSFSTLEIQRTEQGDSAMYLCASKERQPTDTQYFGPGTRLTVL.

The chain uses TRBV12-3 or TRBV12-4 and TRBJ2-1; unclear D gene. The germline V and J ends were trimmed by 7 bases and 8 bases, with 9 bases remaining between them. This CDR3 is 11 amino acids long. DNA of the CDR3: TGTGCCAGCAACCTCGGCTATGAGCAGTTCTTC. It specifies CASNLGYEQFF.

This clonotype was found many times. V and J are TRBV7-3 and TRBJ1-2; D is perhaps TRBD1 (5 bases). CDR1 is SGHTA and CDR2 is FQGTGA in the germline V gene. This CDR3 contains 15 residues. Trimming took 5 bases from V and 0 from J, leaving 13 bases between them. Here the CDR3 DNA reads TGTGCCAGCAGCCAGGCGGGGACTTCTAACTATGGCTACACCTTC. This encodes CASSQAGTSNYGYTF. The whole variable domain, remainder taken from reference TRBV7-3 and TRBJ1-2, is GAGVSQTPSNKVTEKGKYVELRCDPISGHTALYWYRQSLGQGPEFLIYFQGTGAADDSGLPNDRFFAVRPEGSVSTLKIQRTERGDSAVYLCASSQAGTSNYGYTFGSGTRLTVV.

This rearrangement joins TRBV3-1 to TRBJ2-4; 8 bases agree with TRBD1. The CDR3 has 14 residues. J was trimmed by 7 bases and V by 2 bases; bases with no gene match: 4. CDR1 and CDR2 from the germline V gene are LGHDT and YNNKEL (reference sequence). The CDR3 DNA sequence: TGTGCCAGCAGCCAATTGGGACAGGAGAACATTCAGTACTTC. It specifies CASSQLGQENIQYF.

This clonotype was counted only a few times. The V gene is TRBV12-3 or TRBV12-4, the J gene TRBJ1-1, with 11 nucleotides matching TRBD1. The V gene end was trimmed by 5 bases and the J gene end by 0 bases; junction bases not matched to a gene: 2. This CDR3 contains 15 residues. The CDR3 DNA reads as TGTGCCAGCAGTGGACAGGGGGCTATGAACACTGAAGCTTTCTTT. Protein: CASSGQGAMNTEAFF.

V usage is TRBV16 and J usage is TRBJ1-4; 10 bases match TRBD1. CDR3 length: 16 residues. Germline loops: CDR1 KGHSY, CDR2 FQNENV. V lost 4 bases and J lost 5; bases outside the gene matches: 7. DNA for the CDR3: TGTGCCAGCAGCCCAGCCGGGACAGGGGCAAATGAAAAACTGTTTTTT. Amino acid sequence: CASSPAGTGANEKLFF.

This clonotype has at least ten counts. The CDR3 protein is CASSQSQGYGYTF. DNA for the CDR3: TGTGCCAGCAGCCAATCACAGGGCTACGGCTACACCTTC. V gene TRBV3-1 combines with J gene TRBJ1-2; possibly TRBD1 for D (6 bases). Germline-derived CDR1 and CDR2 are LGHDT and YNNKEL (reference sequence). The CDR3 is 13 residues long. V lost 2 bases and J lost 8, with 12 bases in between.

This chain connects TRBV10-3 to TRBJ2-3, with TRBD2 matching 12 bases. The ends lost 0 bases at V and 6 bases at J; junction bases unmatched: 7. The CDR3 is made up of 17 amino acids. Germline V gene sequence: CDR1 ENHRY, CDR2 SYGVKD. The CDR3 DNA follows: TGTGCCATCAGTGAGTCGCTAGCGGGGGGGCTTACCGATACGCAGTATTTT. Translation: CAISESLAGGLTDTQYF.

This chain connects TRBV12-3 or TRBV12-4 to TRBJ1-6, with TRBD1 matching over 7 bases. The J segment lost 6 bases and the V segment lost 5 bases, leaving 7 bases of the junction unmatched. The CDR3 has 15 amino acids. The chain's CDR3 is CASSPTGTVNSPLHF. CDR3 DNA: TGTGCCAGCAGTCCAACCGGGACAGTTAATTCACCCCTCCACTTT.

The J gene is TRBJ1-2, the V gene TRBV12-3 or TRBV12-4; a weak D match, TRBD1 (6 bases). The CDR3 consists of 16 residues. Trimming left V 6 bases short and J 5 bases short, with 22 bases between. In DNA form, the CDR3 reads TGTGCCAGCAGCCCCTATCGGACAGTCAGTGGGTATGGCTACACCTTC. The encoded protein is CASSPYRTVSGYGYTF.

This clonotype was observed many times. The chain has TRBV3-1 and TRBJ1-5; D is unresolved. The CDR3 spans 13 residues. V was trimmed by 1 base and J by 7 bases, leaving 8 bases between them. From germline, CDR1 is LGHDT and CDR2 YNNKEL (reference sequence). Written as DNA, the CDR3 is TGTGCCAGCAGCCAAGGTGGGAGGCAGCCCCAGCATTTT. It encodes CASSQGGRQPQHF.

This clonotype has ten or more counts. The CDR3 sequence is CASLPDGANVLTF. In DNA, the CDR3 is TGTGCCAGCCTCCCAGACGGGGCCAACGTCCTGACTTTC. This chain connects TRBV2 to TRBJ2-6; D unclear. The V gene lost 8 bases and the J gene lost 4 bases, with 9 bases spanning the gap. CDR1 and CDR2 from the germline V gene are SNHLY and FYNNEI. The CDR3 loop spans 13 amino acids.

In this sample, this clonotype turned up many times. The V call is TRBV28, the J call TRBJ2-5; 8 positions agree with TRBD1. There are 18 residues in the CDR3. CDR1 and CDR2 (germline): MDHEN, SYDVKM. The V gene end was trimmed by 8 bases and the J gene end by 3 bases; junction bases not matched to a gene: 20. The CDR3 region has the DNA TGTGCCAGCCGCCAGAATGCCCCCGAGGACAGGGAGGAAGAGACCCAGTACTTC. Amino acid sequence: CASRQNAPEDREEETQYF.